The clone carrying this T cell receptor (beta chain) came up a few times. This sample was taken from a study of spatial heterogeneity in lung cancer. Single TCR cDNA molecules each had their own unique molecular identifier. One entry per CDR3 protein results from TCRdb running MiXCR on the 5' RACE reads. The sample shows around 92,000 distinct CDR3 sequences, approximately 12% of them seen only once. CDR1 and CDR2 (germline): SGHRS, YFSETQ. V was shortened by 1 base and J by 3 bases, with 10 bases between the two germline ends. CDR3 size: 14 residues. The time point: sample taken at primary tumor resection. Whole RNA, isolated from tumor, nontumor lung or frozen PBMC, was sequenced without prior sorting.

Specimen: PBMCs, collected at surgery. The J gene is TRBJ1-2, the V gene TRBV5-1; D ambiguous. The clonotype was recovered from a male donor with early-stage non-small cell lung cancer. The CDR3 nucleotides are TGCGCCAGCAGCTTGCAGGTGGCAGACTATGGCTACACCTTC. Translation gives CASSLQVADYGYTF.